Below are 31 T cell receptor beta chains sequenced from a single sample in a study of blood T cell repertoires in COVID-19. The table came from immunoSEQ multiplex PCR; TCRdb's copy has only in-frame clones and leaves some out. The sample gives 150,000 to 200,000 clones, around 75% of which show up once; 5.5% to 7% is in the top ten. Sample: peripheral blood. The receptors shown here come from a woman between 35 and 50 years old with COVID-19, enrolled during active disease.

The chain carries TRBV6-5 and TRBJ1-1; D not resolved. This CDR3 has 14 amino acids. Looked up from germline, CDR1 is MNHEY and CDR2 is SVGAGI. The germline V and J ends were trimmed by 7 bases and 1 base, with 13 bases remaining between them. The CDR3 sequence: CASTSPSGNTEAFF. The DNA of the CDR3 is TGTGCCAGCACCTCTCCCTCGGGGAACACTGAAGCTTTCTTT.

A note on this clone: This CDR3 is also generated by other DNA sequences in the sample. The gene calls are TRBV2 and TRBJ2-2, with 8 nucleotides matching TRBD1. The CDR3 runs to 14 residues. CDR1 and CDR2 from the germline V gene are SNHLY and FYNNEI. The ends lost 6 bases at V and 1 base at J; junction bases unmatched: 1. The CDR3: CASRGTGNTGELFF. The CDR3 nucleotides are TGTGCCAGCAGAGGGACAGGGAACACCGGGGAGCTGTTTTTT.

This chain uses TRBV27 with TRBJ1-2, with 7 positions matching TRBD1. V lost 6 bases, J lost 4 bases, and 8 bases stayed unmatched. This CDR3 region has 14 residues. Germline V gene sequence: CDR1 MNHEY, CDR2 SMNVEV (reference sequence). CDR3 region: CASRTPGQTYGYTF. CDR3 sequence (DNA): TGTGCCAGCAGAACCCCGGGACAGACCTATGGCTACACCTTC.

The chain carries TRBV7-9 and TRBJ1-2; D remains ambiguous. Trimming left V 4 bases short and J 8 bases short, with 17 bases between. The CDR3 length is 14 residues. CDR1 is SEHNR, CDR2 FQNEAQ, per germline (reference sequence). CDR3 in amino acids: CASSSIAWEGGYTF. The CDR3 DNA is TGTGCCAGCAGCTCCATTGCGTGGGAGGGAGGCTACACCTTC.

The chain uses TRBV12-3 or TRBV12-4 and TRBJ1-1, with D perhaps matching TRBD1 (6 bases). The CDR3 totals 13 residues. V dropped 7 bases and J dropped 4 bases, with 13 bases sitting between them. The CDR3 protein is CASNLGGTTEAFF. The CDR3 DNA reads as TGTGCCAGCAACCTAGGGGGAACCACTGAAGCTTTCTTT.

The J gene is TRBJ1-2, the V gene TRBV6-6; 8 bases are shared with TRBD1. There are 13 residues in the CDR3. The junction had 9 bases not matched to a gene; V was cut back by 7 bases and J by 8 bases. Germline V gene data show CDR1 as MNHNY and CDR2 as SVGAGI (reference sequence). CDR3 region: CASKLTGVAGYTF. The CDR3 region has the DNA TGTGCCAGCAAATTGACAGGGGTAGCGGGCTACACCTTC.

This chain connects TRBV6-5 to TRBJ1-5, with 8 nucleotides matching TRBD1. Germline V lookup: CDR1 MNHEY, CDR2 SVGAGI. CDR3 length: 15 residues. V trimming: 6 bases; J trimming: 4 bases; junction bases outside the gene matches: 8. DNA for the CDR3: TGTGCCAGCAGCCCGGCCGGGACAGGTAATCAGCCCCAGCATTTT. Its protein product is CASSPAGTGNQPQHF.

This chain connects TRBV7-2 to TRBJ1-1; D ambiguous. The CDR3 loop spans 14 amino acids. The V gene's germline CDR1 is SGHTA and CDR2 FQGNSA. V was pared by 3 bases and J by 1 base, with 9 bases between. CDR3 bases: TGTGCCAGCAGCTTGGGTTCAGGGAACACTGAAGCTTTCTTT. Translated: CASSLGSGNTEAFF.

This clone was counted only a few times. V usage is TRBV3-1 (or the pseudogene TRBV3-2) and J usage is TRBJ1-3; D unclear. Germline lookup yields CDR1 LGHDT and CDR2 YNNKEL (reference sequence). The CDR3 spans 14 residues. V was shortened by 1 base and J by 4 bases, with 8 bases between the two germline ends. The CDR3 reads CASSQALAGNTIYF. As DNA, the CDR3 is TGTGCCAGCAGCCAAGCACTCGCAGGAAACACCATATATTTT.

The chain has TRBV7-9 and TRBJ2-7, with 8 bases fitting TRBD1. This CDR3 is built from 15 residues. Unmatched junction bases numbered 7, after V lost 1 base and J lost 5 bases. Germline V gene data show CDR1 as SEHNR and CDR2 as FQNEAQ (reference sequence). The CDR3 region is CASSLGSGGYHEQYF. For the CDR3, the DNA is TGTGCCAGCAGCTTAGGCTCAGGGGGCTACCACGAGCAGTACTTC. Full variable domain (remainder filled in from reference TRBV7-9 and TRBJ2-7): DTGVSQNPRHKITKRGQNVTFRCDPISEHNRLYWYRQTLGQGPEFLTYFQNEAQLEKSRLLSDRFSAERPKGSFSTLEIQRTEQGDSAMYLCASSLGSGGYHEQYFGPGTRLTVT.

This rearrangement joins TRBV10-3 to TRBJ2-1, with 9 nucleotides matching TRBD2. The ends lost 6 bases at V and 2 bases at J; junction bases unmatched: 2. The germline gives CDR1 ENHRY, CDR2 SYGVKD. The CDR3 runs to 14 residues. The CDR3 region is CAIRERGAYNEQFF. The CDR3 region has the DNA TGTGCCATCAGGGAGCGGGGGGCCTACAATGAGCAGTTCTTC.

The V and J genes are TRBV6-1 and TRBJ1-2, with D maybe TRBD1 (5 bases). The CDR3 consists of 13 residues. Germline V gene lookup returns CDR1 MNHNS and CDR2 SASEGT. V was shortened by 3 bases and J by 3 bases, with 8 bases between the two germline ends. The CDR3 DNA follows: TGTGCCAGCAGTGATTCGGGGGACTATGGCTACACCTTC. The encoded protein is CASSDSGDYGYTF.

The chain recombines TRBV19 with TRBJ1-2; 7 nucleotides match TRBD1. The junction had 15 bases not matched to a gene; V was cut back by 7 bases and J by 7 bases. Per germline, CDR1 LNHDA and CDR2 SQIVND (reference sequence). The CDR3 is 15 amino acids. The CDR3 loop reads CASTNMDGTASGYTF. The CDR3, as DNA: TGTGCCAGTACCAATATGGACGGGACAGCTTCTGGCTACACCTTC.

This rearrangement joins TRBV6-5 to TRBJ2-7, with 9 bases lining up with TRBD1. CDR1 and CDR2 (germline): MNHEY, SVGAGI. This CDR3 is 14 amino acids long. Trimming took 6 bases from V and 3 from J; bases not matched to a gene: 6. For the CDR3, the DNA is TGTGCCAGCAGCCGGACAGGGGTTCACTACGAGCAGTACTTC. The encoded protein is CASSRTGVHYEQYF.

The CDR3 nucleotides read TGTGCCAGCGAGGAGCGGGGGGGCCATAAGAATGAGCAGTTCTTC. It is translated as CASEERGGHKNEQFF. This chain uses TRBV3-1 (or the pseudogene TRBV3-2) with TRBJ2-1, with 10 bases fitting TRBD2. The CDR3 is 15 amino acids. Germline V CDR1 and CDR2: LGHDT, YNNKEL (reference sequence). After removal of 8 bases from V and 7 bases from J, the junction contained 11 bases not matched to a gene.

V gene TRBV11-3 combines with J gene TRBJ2-7; the D gene is possibly TRBD1 (5 bases). The V and J ends lost 5 bases and 8 bases respectively, with 16 bases between them. The CDR3 has 13 residues. Germline lookup yields CDR1 SGHNT and CDR2 YENEEA. The CDR3: CASSEGDGLQQYF. The CDR3 DNA sequence: TGTGCCAGCAGCGAAGGGGATGGGTTACAGCAGTACTTC.

The chain employs TRBV7-2 and TRBJ2-6, with 8 bases matching TRBD2. The CDR3 runs to 19 residues. J was trimmed by 0 bases and V by 1 base; bases with no gene match: 8. Germline V CDR1 and CDR2: SGHTA, FQGNSA. The CDR3 DNA is TGTGCCAGCAGCTTAGTAGGTAGCGGGGTCCGCTCTGGGGCCAACGTCCTGACTTTC. This translates into CASSLVGSGVRSGANVLTF. Filled out from reference TRBV7-2 and TRBJ2-6, the complete variable domain reads GAGVSQSPSNKVTEKGKDVELRCDPISGHTALYWYRQSLGQGLEFLIYFQGNSAPDKSGLPSDRFSAERTGGSVSTLTIQRTQQEDSAVYLCASSLVGSGVRSGANVLTFGAGSRLTVL.

This chain uses TRBV4-1 with TRBJ1-4, with TRBD1 matching 7 bases. The CDR3 totals 14 residues. Germline V lookup: CDR1 MGHRA, CDR2 YSYEKL. V lost 5 bases, J lost 8 bases, and 8 bases stayed unmatched. CDR3 region: CASSYGQEVEKLFF. CDR3 DNA: TGCGCCAGCAGCTACGGACAGGAGGTGGAAAAACTGTTTTTT.

This chain connects TRBV4-1 to TRBJ1-2; possibly TRBD1 for D (5 bases). Per the germline V gene, CDR1 is MGHRA and CDR2 is YSYEKL. V was cut by 2 bases and J by 0 bases, with 19 bases left in between. The CDR3 consists of 18 residues. The CDR3 DNA reads as TGCGCCAGCAGCCAATTCCCCCGACGGACACCAGCTAACTATGGCTACACCTTC. Translation: CASSQFPRRTPANYGYTF.

The chain employs TRBV11-2 and TRBJ1-2; TRBD1 aligns across 7 bases. CDR3 length: 12 residues. Germline V gene sequence: CDR1 SGHAT, CDR2 FQNNGV. V lost 5 bases to trimming and J lost 8 bases; unmatched junction nucleotides: 5. The CDR3 region is CASSDRVGGYTF. The CDR3, as DNA: TGTGCCAGCAGCGACAGGGTTGGAGGCTACACCTTC.

This rearrangement joins TRBV25-1 to TRBJ2-3; 9 bases are a match to TRBD1. With 4 bases clipped from V and 3 bases from J, the junction kept 8 bases outside the gene matches. CDR1 is MGHDK, CDR2 SYGVNS, per germline. The CDR3 is 16 residues long. The CDR3 bases are TGTGCCAGCAGTGCCGCCGGGACAGGGTCAACAGATACGCAGTATTTT. It codes for CASSAAGTGSTDTQYF.

The chain is built from TRBV20-1 and TRBJ1-2, with D perhaps matching TRBD1 (5 bases). This CDR3 has 13 residues. Trimming cost V 3 bases and J 8 bases, with 16 bases left between them. CDR1 is DFQATT, CDR2 SNEGSKA, per germline (reference sequence). The CDR3 DNA is TGCAGTGCTAGTGGTAGGGGAGGAGAAGGCTACACCTTC. The encoded protein is CSASGRGGEGYTF.

V is TRBV19 and J is TRBJ1-2, with D uncertain. Looked up from germline, CDR1 is LNHDA and CDR2 is SQIVND (reference sequence). The ends were cut back, 6 bases at V and 7 bases at J, with 18 bases in the middle. The CDR3 contains 14 residues. CDR3 sequence (DNA): TGTGCCAGTAGGAACGGGGAACACCGTGGTGGCTACACCTTC. Translated: CASRNGEHRGGYTF.

This clone was recorded only once. The CDR3 spells CASSLALLGTDTQYF. The CDR3 coding sequence is TGTGCCAGCAGCTTAGCCTTACTTGGTACAGATACGCAGTATTTT. The chain is built from TRBV7-8 and TRBJ2-3; no definite D call. CDR3 length equals 15 residues. The germline V gene has CDR1 SGHVS and CDR2 FQNEAQ. V lost 0 bases, J lost 3 bases, and 10 bases lay in between.

V usage is TRBV19 and J usage is TRBJ2-3; TRBD2 matches 9 bases. V dropped 5 bases and J dropped 6; count of bases not matched to a gene: 6. The CDR3 is 14 amino acids. Germline V gene data show CDR1 as LNHDA and CDR2 as SQIVND (reference sequence). The CDR3 loop is CASSSGLAVDTQYF. The DNA for the CDR3 is TGTGCCAGTAGTTCGGGACTAGCTGTGGATACGCAGTATTTT.

The gene calls are TRBV4-3 and TRBJ2-1; 8 bases are shared with TRBD2. Germline CDR1 reads LGHNA; CDR2 reads YSLEER. V lost 0 bases and J lost 4; bases outside the gene matches: 14. This CDR3 region has 19 residues. The chain's CDR3 is CASSQDGPKSGGGYNEQFF. The CDR3 nucleotides are TGCGCCAGCAGCCAAGATGGCCCAAAGAGCGGCGGGGGGTACAATGAGCAGTTCTTC.

This clone turned up a few times. This chain joins TRBV7-7 and TRBJ2-2, with TRBD2 identical over 10 bases. V lost 4 bases to trimming and J lost 8 bases; unmatched junction nucleotides: 10. The CDR3 has 16 residues. Germline CDR1 SSHAT, CDR2 FNYEAQ (reference sequence). The CDR3 nucleotides are TGTGCCAGCAGCTCAGACCTAGCGGGGGTTTCGGGGGAGCTGTTTTTT. This translates into CASSSDLAGVSGELFF. The whole variable domain, remainder taken from reference TRBV7-7 and TRBJ2-2, is GAGVSQSPRYKVTKRGQDVTLRCDPISSHATLYWYQQALGQGPEFLTYFNYEAQPDKSGLPSDRFSAERPEGSISTLTIQRTEQRDSAMYRCASSSDLAGVSGELFFGEGSRLTVL.

This rearrangement joins TRBV5-4 to TRBJ2-2; the D is unclear. Germline V gives CDR1 SGHNT, CDR2 YYREEE (reference sequence). The CDR3 consists of 18 residues. V was pared by 0 bases and J by 7 bases, with 22 bases between. The chain's CDR3 is CASSLGSGQARLSGELFF. In nucleotides, the CDR3 is TGTGCCAGCAGCTTGGGTTCTGGCCAAGCCCGACTGAGCGGGGAGCTGTTTTTT.

V and J are TRBV28 and TRBJ1-5, with D possibly matching TRBD1 (5 bases). The V end was cut by 6 bases, the J end by 3 bases, with 18 bases between. CDR1 is MDHEN, CDR2 SYDVKM, per germline. There are 16 residues in the CDR3. The CDR3 DNA reads as TGTGCCAGCAGCTCCCCGGCAACAGGTTCCAATCAGCCCCAGCATTTT. This codes for CASSSPATGSNQPQHF.

V usage is TRBV28 and J usage is TRBJ1-6; tentatively, D is TRBD1 (5 bases). This CDR3 has 14 amino acids. From germline, CDR1 is MDHEN and CDR2 SYDVKM. Trimming took 7 bases from V and 6 from J, leaving 13 bases between them. The CDR3 nucleotides read TGTGCCAGCACCCCTGGGGGGATTAATTCACCCCTCCACTTT. Translation gives CASTPGGINSPLHF.

V is TRBV7-3 and J is TRBJ2-2; 8 bases match TRBD1. J lost 5 bases, V lost 1 base, and 6 bases had no gene match. There are 16 residues in the CDR3. Germline CDR1 reads SGHTA; CDR2 reads FQGTGA. The CDR3 DNA sequence: TGTGCCAGCAGCTTAAAGCAGGGGGCGCGGACCGGGGAGCTGTTTTTT. This gives the protein CASSLKQGARTGELFF.